This T cell receptor (beta chain) came from a study of shared clonotypes between healthy human individuals (dated by TCRdb to 2019 to 2021). Turning to the overall study: A few men and a couple of women, aged 18 to 49 years, made up the cohort. Leukapheresis yielded between about 0.85 and 10 billion PBMCs per donor. For each donor, three plates each were used for CD4 naive and CD4 memory, two plates were used for CD8 naive, and one plate was used for CD8 memory. To estimate repertoire size and how much clonotype sharing occurs between individuals, the study deeply sequenced the blood TCR repertoires of about five healthy adults. To increase sequencing depth and limit assay-specific biases, TCR repertoire library preparation and sequencing were carried out by different laboratories using diverse techniques.

Healthy HIV-negative adults with no recently reported acute infections or vaccinations were included as donors. Every donor was a Caucasian adult living in Nashville, Tennessee, USA. CD4+ T cells were enriched through magnetic negative selection, after which naive cells were positively selected on CD45RA and the remaining negative fraction served as the memory subset. Blood was obtained by leukapheresis, after which PBMCs were separated by Ficoll-Histopaque density gradient centrifugation and cryopreserved in liquid nitrogen vapor phase. Analytical flow cytometry was used to check the purity and quantity of every magnetically sorted T cell population. Each sorted fraction had its genomic DNA isolated and then quantified by UV absorbance on a Nanodrop 2000c. Turning to this clone: The antigen this receptor binds is unknown. No base qualities exist here, and no much larger clone lies one base off it.

The germline V gene encodes CDR1 LNHDA and CDR2 SQIVND (reference sequence). There are 12 amino acids in the CDR3, from cysteine to phenylalanine inclusive. Only the CDR3 part of the read is kept: 36 bases, read in frame from the first base. V gives up 1 base and J gives up 4 bases, and the segment between their germline ends measures 3 bases. The paper's findings and limits, for the study overall: When several donors were compared, the shared fraction of clonotypes was about 5% for naive CD4, around 4% for naive CD8, more than 2% for memory CD4, and roughly 0.43% for memory CD8. Because the study included only a small number of donors, the genetic and exposure-history diversity represented was limited. Rarefaction of sorted-subset datasets indicated incomplete sequencing despite the large sequencing depth. Pairwise subsampling led to the expectation that sequencing depth would affect the degree of clonotype sharing among donors. Sampling was restricted to blood, and TCR repertoires in tissues likely differ from the TCR repertoires found in blood. Compared with non-shared clonotypes, the clonotypes found in all four sorted-subset donors had higher generation probabilities. Naive subsets generally had larger estimated clonotype richness than memory subsets did.

Using the deep immunoSEQ assay, TCR CDR3 regions were amplified from genomic DNA by multiplex PCR. Genomic DNA extracted from each cell subset was distributed evenly over all wells of several immunoSEQ 96-well plates, and each plate served as one replicate. For sorted subsets, approximately 200 ng of genomic DNA, equivalent to 30,000 or so T cell genomes, went into each replicate PCR. Purified libraries were measured with a Qubit 3.0 fluorometer, size-checked on a Bioanalyzer 2100, and measured again with the KAPA Library Quantification kit. Every immunoSEQ 96-well plate was sequenced on a separate single-read 150-cycle Illumina NextSeq 550 flow cell. Per the authors' processing: Because the immunoSEQ output included only junctional sequences and no quality scores, the filtering could not be the same as the filtering used for full-length reads. Sequences were annotated with PyIR, a Python wrapper for IgBLAST v1.9, and V/J genes and CDR3 were assigned using IMGT germline references. Reads were filtered out if the reads had weak V/J assignments (E-value above 1e-6), no CDR3, stop codons, out-of-frame junctions, or ambiguous translated residues. V3J clonotypes were defined by identical inferred V gene, J gene, and CDR3 amino acid sequence. To compute the percentage overlap between repertoires, the number of shared unique clonotypes was divided by the size of the smaller repertoire. Three approaches were used to assess repertoire richness: RTK rarefaction, the Chao1 estimator, and Recon v2.1 estimates of unobserved clonotypes. OLGA was used to compute generation probabilities for all TCRbeta clonotypes that the gDNA method yielded from a handful of donors. The table comes from immuneACCESS by way of TCRdb, which keeps in-frame sequences with V and J called. Part of the clones is missing from these tables; in studies checked, under half for an unresolved V gene and the rest for unknown reasons. The DNA gave D and trimming, while V, J and clone size come from that table. Counted in this sample were roughly 760,000 clones; about 74% of them appeared once. The top ten hold approximately 1.7% of the sample.

Sequencing input: memory CD4+ T cells sorted from blood. The cell subset or site label here, explained by the study, means: CD45RA-negative fraction. The receptor was derived from a woman under 40 in good health. Rearrangement joined TRBV19 to TRBJ2-3, with the D gene uncertain. The DNA reads as follows: TGTGCCAGTAGTATAGGGCCAGATACGCAGTATTTT. Translated, it reads CASSIGPDTQYF. This CDR3, with the reference TRBV19 and TRBJ2-3 proteins standing in past its ends, gives the full variable domain DGGITQSPKYLFRKEGQNVTLSCEQNLNHDAMYWYRQDPGQGLRLIYYSQIVNDFQKGDIAEGYSVSREKKESFPLTVTSAQKNPTAFYLCASSIGPDTQYFGPGTRLTVL.